The 13 T cell receptor beta chains below come from one sample, sequenced in a study of tumor and adjacent non-tumor tissue in lung cancer. This sample's RNA came from whole unsorted tissue. More than 3 cm separated this lung sample from the edge of the tumor. Three rounds of nested PCR, following a modified ARM-PCR protocol, produced the TCRbeta library. Via MiXCR, TCRdb re-called the multiplex PCR reads, giving one row per CDR3 protein. The sample has over 40,000 distinct CDR3 sequences; more than 60% are singletons. Sequencing used distant non-tumor lung tissue. Every receptor here comes from a middle-aged woman with non-small cell lung cancer.

In its sample, this clonotype was seen many times. The chain links TRBV5-6 to TRBJ2-1, with TRBD2 as a possible D gene (6 bases). Germline loops: CDR1 SGHDT, CDR2 YYEEEE. The CDR3 totals 12 residues. V lost 8 bases, J lost 2 bases, and 8 bases lay in between. In nucleotides, the CDR3 is TGTGCCAGGGGGGGAACCTACAATGAGCAGTTCTTC. It translates to CARGGTYNEQFF.

The CDR3 loop reads CASTRDRVTGELFF. The DNA of the CDR3 is TGTGCCAGCACCCGGGACAGGGTCACCGGGGAGCTGTTTTTT. This chain joins TRBV12-3 or TRBV12-4 and TRBJ2-2; 9 bases are a match to TRBD1. The V and J ends lost 7 bases and 4 bases, in that order; junction bases with no gene match: 4. CDR3 length: 14 amino acids.

This clonotype showed up many times. Germline and junction disagree at one end, which may indicate a read error. The chain is built from TRBV7-8 and TRBJ1-5; a weak D match, TRBD1 (5 bases). This CDR3 has 14 residues. Per germline, CDR1 SGHVS and CDR2 FQNEAQ. Here the CDR3 reads CASSYNKRAGPVNF. The CDR3 DNA is TGTGCCAGCAGCTACAATAAAAGGGCGGGACCAGTTAATTTT.

This clonotype was observed a single time. Since a much larger clone is just one base distant, this may be a read error. The chain joins TRBV28 to TRBJ2-1, with a tentative D call TRBD2 (5 bases). The germline V gene encodes CDR1 MDHEN and CDR2 SYDVKM. This CDR3 is 16 amino acids long. The ends were cut back, 7 bases at V and 9 bases at J, with 25 bases in the middle. The CDR3 DNA is TGTGCCAGCACCTCCAACGGGATAGGGCTCTCCAGTGAGCAGTTCTTC. Translation gives CASTSNGIGLSSEQFF.

This clonotype was observed a few times. The chain employs TRBV15 and TRBJ2-6; the D gene is possibly TRBD2 (5 bases). V lost 1 base to trimming and J lost 2 bases, with 9 bases between them. The CDR3 is made up of 16 amino acids. Germline values: CDR1 LNHNV, CDR2 YYDKDF (reference sequence). CDR3 sequence: CATSRGGGTGANVLTF. The CDR3 DNA follows: TGTGCCACCAGCAGAGGTGGAGGTACTGGGGCCAACGTCCTGACTTTC.

Ten or more counts support this clonotype. V and J are TRBV28 and TRBJ2-6; D gene unclear. The V end was cut by 6 bases, the J end by 2 bases, with 5 bases between. CDR1 is MDHEN, CDR2 SYDVKM, per germline. This CDR3 region has 13 residues. The CDR3 reads CASSQPGANVLTF. The CDR3 coding sequence is TGTGCCAGCAGCCAGCCTGGGGCCAACGTCCTGACTTTC.

As concerns this clonotype: At one end the junction does not follow the germline gene, possibly because of a read error. This chain uses TRBV20-1 with TRBJ2-7; D is possibly TRBD2 (6 bases). Germline V gives CDR1 DFQATT, CDR2 SNEGSKA (reference sequence). This CDR3 is built from 13 residues. Here the CDR3 reads CRARSGLDYEQYF. The CDR3 DNA reads as TGCAGAGCTAGGTCGGGACTGGACTACGAGCAGTACTTC.

This clonotype was recorded many times. The V and J genes are TRBV6-5 and TRBJ2-1; D is possibly TRBD1 (6 bases). CDR3 length: 15 amino acids. Germline CDR1 reads MNHEY; CDR2 reads SVGAGI. Trimming took off 3 bases at V and 2 bases at J, with 11 bases between the two ends. The CDR3 region has the DNA TGTGCCAGCAGTTATAGGGGGAGTCCCTACAATGAGCAGTTCTTC. It codes for CASSYRGSPYNEQFF.

In this sample, this clonotype turned up many times. The V and J genes are TRBV28 and TRBJ2-1; D unclear. This CDR3 contains 13 residues. Germline loops: CDR1 MDHEN, CDR2 SYDVKM. V lost 2 bases, J lost 9 bases, and 11 bases lay in between. The CDR3 sequence: CASSLAPVGEQFF. The CDR3 nucleotides read TGTGCCAGCAGTTTAGCCCCGGTGGGTGAGCAGTTCTTC.

Notes on this clonotype: A junction boundary mismatches the germline segment, possibly from a read error. J is TRBJ2-4 and V is TRBV20-1; no clear D. CDR3 length: 14 residues. Germline V gene data show CDR1 as DFQATT and CDR2 as SNEGSKA (reference sequence). The CDR3 DNA follows: TGCAGTGCTAGAGATGACGGAGCCAAAAACATTCAGAACTTC. Protein: CSARDDGAKNIQNF.

As regards this clonotype: A much larger clone differs by one base, so this may be a read error. As the CDR3 is not closed by the conserved phenylalanine or tryptophan, this likely results from a read error. V usage is TRBV29-1 and J usage is TRBJ1-1; D not certain. The CDR3 is made up of 13 amino acids. Trimming removed 0 bases from V and 3 bases from J, with 8 bases in between. CDR1 is SQVTM, CDR2 ANQGSEA, per germline. The CDR3 sequence: CSVEEVRDTEAFL. DNA of the CDR3: TGCAGCGTTGAAGAGGTGAGGGACACTGAAGCTTTCCTT.

Turning to this clonotype: A junction end diverges from the germline sequence, so it may reflect a read error. This chain uses TRBV11-2 with TRBJ2-3; TRBD2 agrees at 9 bases. The CDR3 totals 17 residues. Germline-derived CDR1 and CDR2 are SGHAT and FQNNGV. CDR3 in amino acids: CAGSLVGGREGTDTQYF. CDR3 DNA: TGTGCCGGCAGCTTAGTTGGCGGGAGGGAAGGCACAGATACGCAGTATTTT.

As regards this clonotype: A much more abundant neighbour one base away suggests this may be a read error. It is likely a read error, because the conserved phenylalanine at the end of the CDR3 is missing. This chain links TRBV7-8 with TRBJ2-7, with unresolved D. This CDR3 has 12 residues. The V end was cut by 2 bases, the J end by 3 bases, with 5 bases between. The V gene's germline CDR1 is SGHVS and CDR2 FQNEAQ. Written as DNA, the CDR3 is TGTGCCAGCAGCTTAAAGGACTACGAGCAGTACCTC. It encodes CASSLKDYEQYL.